This T cell receptor beta chain was retrieved from a study of blood T cell repertoires in COVID-19. Study-wide context: Sample material is recorded as cDNA or gDNA derived from T cells, B-cell-depleted T cells, or PBMCs.

In the original workflow: Estimates of nucleated cell counts were drawn from the amplification of reference gene primers. Data came from immunoSEQ multiplex PCR; TCRdb stores just in-frame clones and leaves some out. V and J calls and clone size are as listed in that table; D and trimming were resolved from the DNA. The sample includes 200,000 to 250,000 clones, 86% seen only once; the top ten take 10% to 15%. Trimming at V came to 4 bases and at J to 10 bases, leaving 14 bases not matched to a gene. The CDR3 runs 16 residues. CDR1 is SGHDN, CDR2 FVKESK, per germline. This sequence joins TRBV14 and TRBJ2-1, with 9 bases that match TRBD2. Sequenced material: peripheral blood. The receptor comes from a man of 80 years or more with acute or convalescent COVID-19. CDR3 sequence (DNA): TGTGCCAGCAGCCTCGGAGGGGTTTTAGCGGGAGACGAGCAGTTCTTC. This encodes CASSLGGVLAGDEQFF.